This entry lists 32 T cell receptor beta chains sequenced from one sample in a study of blood T cell repertoires in COVID-19. Only in-frame clones appear in the TCRdb table, and some are missing; sequencing was by immunoSEQ multiplex PCR. The sample lists about 430,000 clones, 80% to 90% occurring once. Sequences were obtained from peripheral blood. These receptors were taken from a man younger than 30 with COVID-19, enrolled during active disease.

The chain links TRBV6-2 or TRBV6-3 to TRBJ2-7; 12 nucleotides align to TRBD2. The length of the CDR3 is 18 residues. V was clipped by 0 bases and J by 3 bases; unmatched bases: 9. Germline CDR1 is MNHEY and CDR2 is SVGEGT. The DNA of the CDR3 is TGTGCCAGCAGTTACTCGACTAGCGGGAGAGCGTGGGGCTACGAGCAGTACTTC. Translating gives CASSYSTSGRAWGYEQYF.

This sequence joins TRBV29-1 and TRBJ1-1; no clear D. Trimming took off 7 bases at V and 6 bases at J, with 9 bases between the two ends. Germline-derived CDR1 and CDR2 are SQVTM and ANQGSEA. The CDR3 sequence is 10 residues long. The CDR3 sequence: CSALAAEAFF. CDR3 nucleotides: TGCAGCGCGCTGGCCGCTGAAGCTTTCTTT.

This clone was seen only once. CDR3 coding DNA: TGCGCCAGCAGCCCCGGACAGGGGTATTCACCCCTCCACTTT. Its translation is CASSPGQGYSPLHF. The chain recombines TRBV5-1 with TRBJ1-6; 9 bases align to TRBD1. The CDR3 contains 14 residues. CDR1 SGHRS and CDR2 YFSETQ come from the germline V gene. Trimming cost V 4 bases and J 8 bases; bases outside gene matches: 4.

This chain connects TRBV7-9 to TRBJ2-2, with D possibly TRBD2 on 6 matching bases. V was trimmed by 2 bases and J by 2 bases, leaving 12 bases between them. The CDR3 runs to 16 residues. The V gene's germline CDR1 is SEHNR and CDR2 FQNEAQ (reference sequence). CDR3 DNA sequence: TGTGCCAGCAGCTTATGGTCGGGAGTCAACACCGGGGAGCTGTTTTTT. Its protein product is CASSLWSGVNTGELFF.

V is TRBV11-2 and J is TRBJ1-5; weak D call: TRBD1 (5 bases). Germline V lookup: CDR1 SGHAT, CDR2 FQNNGV. Trimming cost V 0 bases and J 2 bases, with 14 bases left between them. CDR3 length: 17 residues. The CDR3 DNA reads TGTGCCAGCAGCTTAGATGGGAGGGGCCTTGGCAATCAGCCCCAGCATTTT. This gives the protein CASSLDGRGLGNQPQHF.

Only one count was recorded for this clone. DNA of the CDR3: TGTGCCAGCAGCCAATCCAGATTTAATGAAAAACTGTTTTTT. The encoded protein is CASSQSRFNEKLFF. The chain couples TRBV11-2 to TRBJ1-4; D gene ambiguous. CDR1 is SGHAT and CDR2 is FQNNGV in the germline V gene. This CDR3 region has 14 residues. Deletions cut 5 bases from V and 4 bases from J, with 11 bases between.

The rearrangement joins TRBV13 to TRBJ2-5, with 9 bases matching TRBD2. The junction had 8 bases not matched to a gene; V was cut back by 5 bases and J by 4 bases. The V gene's germline CDR1 is PRHDT and CDR2 FYEKMQ (reference sequence). The CDR3 covers 15 residues. CDR3 in DNA: TGTGCCAGCAGCCGCACCACGACTAGCGGAGAGACCCAGTACTTC. This encodes CASSRTTTSGETQYF.

This chain links TRBV11-1 with TRBJ2-1; maybe TRBD1 (7 bases). Per the germline V gene, CDR1 is SGHAT and CDR2 is FQDESV (reference sequence). The CDR3 is made up of 15 amino acids. The V gene lost 1 base and the J gene lost 12 bases, with 19 bases spanning the gap. The CDR3 region has the DNA TGTGCCAGCAGCTTAGAAGGGGGGACAGTCGAATGGCAGTTCTTC. Its protein is CASSLEGGTVEWQFF.

This chain joins TRBV19 and TRBJ2-7; possible D gene TRBD2, 6 bases. Germline CDR1 reads LNHDA; CDR2 reads SQIVND (reference sequence). This CDR3 is 17 amino acids long. Trimming left V 0 bases short and J 2 bases short, with 17 bases between. CDR3 sequence: CASSIDRTGDSAYEQYF. CDR3 sequence (DNA): TGTGCCAGTAGTATAGATCGGACGGGGGACTCCGCCTACGAGCAGTACTTC.

The rearrangement links TRBV5-4 to TRBJ2-1; 10 bases map to TRBD1. The J segment lost 7 bases and the V segment lost 5 bases, leaving 6 bases of the junction unmatched. The germline CDR1 and CDR2 sequences are SGHNT and YYREEE (reference sequence). This CDR3 is built from 14 residues. CDR3 in DNA: TGTGCCAGCAGGCGACAGGGGGCGGGGAATGAGCAGTTCTTC. This codes for CASRRQGAGNEQFF.

The DNA of the CDR3 is TGTGCCAGAAGCTTGCTCTTCGGGACTAGCGGGTTAAATGAGCAGTTCTTC. Amino acids: CARSLLFGTSGLNEQFF. The genes are TRBV5-3 and TRBJ2-1; 12 bases align to TRBD2. TRBV5-3 is flagged as an ORF with uncertain function. The CDR3 contains 17 residues. V lost 1 base, J lost 7 bases, and 9 bases stayed unmatched.

CDR3 nucleotide sequence: TGTGCCAGCAGCCTGCTACAGGGCCCCTATGGCTACACCTTC. Encoded protein: CASSLLQGPYGYTF. This sequence joins TRBV7-9 and TRBJ1-2; D perhaps matches TRBD1 (6 bases). Germline V CDR1 and CDR2: SEHNR, FQNEAQ (reference sequence). This CDR3 comprises 14 residues. The V end was cut by 5 bases, the J end by 4 bases, with 14 bases between. Full variable domain (rest looked up from reference TRBV7-9 and TRBJ1-2): DTGVSQNPRHKITKRGQNVTFRCDPISEHNRLYWYRQTLGQGPEFLTYFQNEAQLEKSRLLSDRFSAERPKGSFSTLEIQRTEQGDSAMYLCASSLLQGPYGYTFGSGTRLTVV.

This clone is a singleton in its sample. J is TRBJ2-2 and V is TRBV6-5, with D perhaps matching TRBD1 (6 bases). V was clipped by 4 bases and J by 0 bases, with 6 bases between them. This CDR3 is 14 amino acids long. Per germline, CDR1 MNHEY and CDR2 SVGAGI. The CDR3 protein is CASSWTANTGELFF. CDR3 DNA: TGTGCCAGCAGTTGGACAGCGAACACCGGGGAGCTGTTTTTT.

V and J are TRBV6-5 and TRBJ1-5; D possibly corresponds to TRBD1 (6 bases). V lost 0 bases, J lost 9 bases, and 15 bases lay in between. The CDR3 totals 15 residues. Germline V gene data show CDR1 as MNHEY and CDR2 as SVGAGI. The CDR3 coding sequence is TGTGCCAGCAGTTACTCGGTTGGGGGCAGGGGGCCCCAGCATTTT. It codes for CASSYSVGGRGPQHF.

The chain uses TRBV6-4 and TRBJ2-5, with 7 bases matching TRBD1. The CDR3 has 16 amino acids. Germline trimming cut 8 bases from V and 2 bases from J; bases unmatched to any gene: 14. Germline-derived CDR1 and CDR2 are MRHNA and SNTAGT. The CDR3 here is CASLGPPGQIQETQYF. CDR3 in DNA: TGTGCCAGCCTCGGACCCCCGGGACAGATACAAGAGACCCAGTACTTC.

This chain uses TRBV10-3 with TRBJ1-2; D remains unclear. Trimming left V 3 bases short and J 0 bases short, with 2 bases between. CDR1 and CDR2 from the germline V gene are ENHRY and SYGVKD. The CDR3 is made up of 12 amino acids. The CDR3 loop is CAISDTNYGYTF. The CDR3 nucleotides read TGTGCCATCAGTGACACTAACTATGGCTACACCTTC.

The chain couples TRBV7-3 to TRBJ2-1, with 7 positions matching TRBD1. The CDR3 is made up of 14 amino acids. After removal of 2 bases from V and 6 bases from J, the junction contained 4 bases not matched to a gene. CDR1 is SGHTA, CDR2 FQGTGA, per germline. The CDR3: CASSLSGGGNEQFF. Here the CDR3 DNA reads TGTGCCAGCAGCTTATCAGGGGGTGGCAATGAGCAGTTCTTC.

The table lists this clone with a few counts. The chain uses TRBV6-5 and TRBJ2-5; TRBD2 matches at 9 bases. The trim removed 8 bases at V and 3 bases at J, leaving 1 base unmatched. CDR1 is MNHEY, CDR2 SVGAGI, per germline. The CDR3 runs to 12 residues. CDR3 sequence reads: CASWTSEETQYF. CDR3 sequence (DNA): TGTGCCAGCTGGACTAGCGAAGAGACCCAGTACTTC.

The rearrangement uses TRBV6-5 and TRBJ1-4; 7 bases match TRBD1. Germline values: CDR1 MNHEY, CDR2 SVGAGI. The V and J ends lost 6 bases and 5 bases, in that order; junction bases with no gene match: 9. The CDR3 is 15 amino acids. CDR3 DNA sequence: TGTGCCAGCAGAAAATCCGGGACAGCGAATGAAAAACTGTTTTTT. It specifies CASRKSGTANEKLFF.

CDR3 nucleotide sequence: TGCGCCAGCAGCCAGAATATTCTGCCGAACACCGGGGAGCTGTTTTTT. It encodes CASSQNILPNTGELFF. The chain couples TRBV5-1 to TRBJ2-2; D is uncertain. The CDR3 sequence is 16 residues long. The germline gives CDR1 SGHRS, CDR2 YFSETQ. Trimming cost V 4 bases and J 0 bases, with 13 bases left between them.

The chain joins TRBV6-5 to TRBJ1-1; TRBD1 aligns across 7 bases. CDR1 is MNHEY and CDR2 is SVGAGI in the germline V gene. J lost 0 bases, V lost 7 bases, and 5 bases had no gene match. The CDR3 runs 14 residues. Here the CDR3 reads CASIWTGMNTEAFF. CDR3 nucleotide sequence: TGTGCCAGCATCTGGACAGGCATGAACACTGAAGCTTTCTTT.

This chain connects TRBV7-8 to TRBJ2-3; no definite D call. CDR1 and CDR2 from the germline V gene are SGHVS and FQNEAQ. This CDR3 has 13 amino acids. V was clipped by 1 base and J by 6 bases, with 8 bases between them. The CDR3 DNA follows: TGTGCCAGCAGCTTAGTGCTGGGCGATACGCAGTATTTT. This sequence encodes CASSLVLGDTQYF.

The chain couples TRBV7-6 to TRBJ2-1; D is ambiguous. Germline V gene sequence: CDR1 SGHVS, CDR2 FNYEAQ. Trimming left V 0 bases short and J 3 bases short, with 12 bases between. The CDR3 is 16 amino acids. The CDR3 sequence is CASSLAAGGSYNEQFF. CDR3 bases: TGTGCCAGCAGCTTAGCCGCCGGCGGAAGCTACAATGAGCAGTTCTTC.

The V and J genes are TRBV5-4 and TRBJ2-5; a weak D match, TRBD2 (6 bases). The CDR3 totals 14 residues. The V gene lost 0 bases and the J gene lost 4 bases, with 10 bases spanning the gap. Germline V gives CDR1 SGHNT, CDR2 YYREEE (reference sequence). The chain's CDR3 is CASSLEEGLETQYF. Here the CDR3 DNA reads TGTGCCAGCAGCTTGGAGGAGGGCCTAGAGACCCAGTACTTC.

The gene calls are TRBV5-1 and TRBJ1-4; TRBD1 is a possible D gene (6 bases). The CDR3 runs to 15 residues. Trimming stripped 0 bases from V and 3 bases from J, with 9 bases between. The germline gives CDR1 SGHRS, CDR2 YFSETQ. The CDR3 sequence is CASSLGGQSNEKLFF. The CDR3 DNA sequence: TGCGCCAGCAGCTTGGGGGGGCAATCTAATGAAAAACTGTTTTTT.

This clone was seen a single time. This chain joins TRBV6-4 and TRBJ2-3; D may be TRBD2 (6 bases). The CDR3 sequence is 15 residues long. Germline loops: CDR1 MRHNA, CDR2 SNTAGT. Trimming cost V 4 bases and J 0 bases, with 11 bases left between them. CDR3 amino acids: CASSALATSTDTQYF. DNA for the CDR3: TGTGCCAGCAGTGCGCTAGCGACTAGCACAGATACGCAGTATTTT.

V is TRBV5-1 and J is TRBJ2-2; 7 bases fit TRBD2. The CDR3 is made up of 22 amino acids. CDR1 is SGHRS, CDR2 YFSETQ, per germline. Trimming at V came to 3 bases and at J to 1 base, leaving 24 bases not matched to a gene. The CDR3 region has the DNA TGCGCCAGCAGCTCGAAATGGCGGGGGAGAGGGCCCGGGCCGGAGAACACCGGGGAGCTGTTTTTT. It specifies CASSSKWRGRGPGPENTGELFF.

This clone was counted many times. The chain carries TRBV12-3 or TRBV12-4 and TRBJ1-4; no firm D call. This CDR3 contains 13 residues. The germline V and J ends were trimmed by 1 base and 8 bases, with 8 bases remaining between them. DNA of the CDR3: TGTGCCAGCAGTTTAGGACATACCGAAAAACTGTTTTTT. Amino acid sequence: CASSLGHTEKLFF.

The V and J genes are TRBV28 and TRBJ1-5; D ambiguous. V dropped 6 bases and J dropped 1 base, with 7 bases sitting between them. Per germline, CDR1 MDHEN and CDR2 SYDVKM. The CDR3 length is 13 residues. CDR3 coding DNA: TGTGCCAGCAGGGCCCAGAGCAATCAGCCCCAGCATTTT. It yields the protein CASRAQSNQPQHF.

In this sample, this clone turned up once. The rearrangement uses TRBV2 and TRBJ1-2; D is ambiguous. The CDR3 is 15 amino acids. Trimming removed 6 bases from V and 2 bases from J, with 16 bases in between. Germline lookup yields CDR1 SNHLY and CDR2 FYNNEI. The CDR3 reads CASRATANLNYGYTF. CDR3 DNA: TGTGCCAGCAGGGCTACAGCTAATCTCAACTATGGCTACACCTTC. Filled out from reference TRBV2 and TRBJ1-2, the complete variable domain reads EPEVTQTPSHQVTQMGQEVILRCVPISNHLYFYWYRQILGQKVEFLVSFYNNEISEKSEIFDDQFSVERPDGSNFTLKIRSTKLEDSAMYFCASRATANLNYGYTFGSGTRLTVV.

The J gene is TRBJ2-7, the V gene TRBV3-1 (or the pseudogene TRBV3-2); D is perhaps TRBD1 (6 bases). V was clipped by 7 bases and J by 3 bases, with 16 bases between them. Germline lookup yields CDR1 LGHDT and CDR2 YNNKEL (reference sequence). The CDR3 has 14 amino acids. DNA of the CDR3: TGTGCCAGCACCCCAAGGCCGGACAGCTACGAGCAGTACTTC. Its translation is CASTPRPDSYEQYF.

This sequence joins TRBV5-4 and TRBJ1-1, with TRBD1 identical over 10 bases. The trim removed 4 bases at V and 6 bases at J, leaving 9 bases unmatched. Per germline, CDR1 SGHNT and CDR2 YYREEE (reference sequence). The CDR3 has 15 residues. The CDR3 DNA is TGTGCCAGCAGCCCCTTGACAGGGGGCCAGCCTGAAGCTTTCTTT. The encoded protein is CASSPLTGGQPEAFF.